The 17 T cell receptor beta chains below come from one sample, sequenced in a study of beta chain features in type 1 diabetes. What was sequenced were expressed TCRB transcripts, since all of the isolated RNA had been reverse transcribed. Sequenced by immunoSEQ multiplex PCR; TCRdb stores in-frame clones only, minus some. Seen here are under 450,000 clones, more than 11% observed once, and the top ten hold around 0.039%. The specimen was naive CD4+ T cells from blood. Every receptor here comes from a man aged 25-45 years in good health.

This chain joins TRBV15 and TRBJ2-5; 9 bases line up with TRBD1. J gave up 5 bases and V 0 bases, and 4 bases lay outside the gene matches. Germline loops: CDR1 LNHNV, CDR2 YYDKDF (reference sequence). The CDR3 runs 15 residues. The CDR3 coding sequence is TGTGCCACCAGCAGAGAGGGACAGGGTGGGGAGACCCAGTACTTC. It yields the protein CATSREGQGGETQYF. Drawing the rest from reference TRBV15 and TRBJ2-5, the complete variable domain is DAMVIQNPRYQVTQFGKPVTLSCSQTLNHNVMYWYQQKSSQAPKLLFHYYDKDFNNEADTPDNFQSRRPNTSFCFLDIRSPGLGDTAMYLCATSREGQGGETQYFGPGTRLLVL.

In this sample, this clone turned up a few times. The chain links TRBV7-2 to TRBJ2-3, with 11 bases lining up with TRBD2. The CDR3 is 15 amino acids. Germline CDR1 is SGHTA and CDR2 is FQGNSA. J lost 7 bases, V lost 4 bases, and 7 bases had no gene match. The CDR3 sequence: CASSSLAGDRYTQYF. DNA for the CDR3: TGTGCCAGCAGCTCACTAGCGGGAGATCGATATACGCAGTATTTT.

This clone was picked up a small number of times. The V and J genes are TRBV4-2 and TRBJ1-2; 9 nucleotides match TRBD1. The CDR3 loop spans 14 amino acids. Germline V gene data show CDR1 as LGHNA and CDR2 as YNFKEQ. Trimming at V came to 2 bases and at J to 6 bases, leaving 4 bases not matched to a gene. The CDR3 nucleotides are TGTGCCAGCAGCCAAAGGGACAGGGTGGATGGCTACACCTTC. Translation gives CASSQRDRVDGYTF.

The chain joins TRBV7-2 to TRBJ2-3; D is ambiguous. Germline V lookup: CDR1 SGHTA, CDR2 FQGNSA. V was pared by 5 bases and J by 8 bases, with 14 bases between. The CDR3 loop spans 13 amino acids. The CDR3 DNA follows: TGTGCCAGCAGCGCCCCTAGTTTAAGTACGCAGTATTTT. This sequence encodes CASSAPSLSTQYF.

The chain is built from TRBV7-2 and TRBJ2-3; D may be TRBD1 (5 bases). The CDR3 has 14 amino acids. CDR1 and CDR2 (germline): SGHTA, FQGNSA. V was cut by 2 bases and J by 6 bases, with 12 bases left in between. Here the CDR3 DNA reads TGTGCCAGCAGCTTATTTTGGACACAGGATACGCAGTATTTT. It encodes CASSLFWTQDTQYF.

This clone has just a few counts. The V call is TRBV9, the J call TRBJ1-1; D may be TRBD1 (5 bases). The CDR3 totals 13 residues. V gave up 3 bases and J gave up 1 base, with 7 bases separating them. Germline V CDR1 and CDR2: SGDLS, YYNGEE. The CDR3 DNA reads as TGTGCCAGCAGCGCAGGGTCGAACACTGAAGCTTTCTTT. Its translation is CASSAGSNTEAFF.

This clone has only a few counts. The J gene is TRBJ1-1, the V gene TRBV5-4; D is undetermined. This CDR3 is built from 13 residues. CDR1 and CDR2 from the germline V gene are SGHNT and YYREEE (reference sequence). Trimming left V 1 base short and J 1 base short, with 5 bases between. This CDR3 is CASSLPGNTEAFF. For the CDR3, the DNA is TGTGCCAGCAGCTTGCCCGGGAACACTGAAGCTTTCTTT.

This clone has a handful of counts. The V call is TRBV28, the J call TRBJ2-7, with TRBD2 identical over 12 bases. Trimming cost V 5 bases and J 2 bases; bases outside gene matches: 4. Germline V gene lookup returns CDR1 MDHEN and CDR2 SYDVKM. The CDR3 is 15 residues long. Here the CDR3 reads CASSVTSGSPYEQYV. In nucleotides, the CDR3 is TGTGCCAGCAGTGTGACTAGCGGGAGCCCCTACGAGCAGTACGTC.

V usage is TRBV7-2 and J usage is TRBJ2-7, with TRBD1 matching 8 bases. Germline CDR1 SGHTA, CDR2 FQGNSA. CDR3 size: 14 residues. V lost 5 bases and J lost 7; bases outside the gene matches: 10. The CDR3 nucleotides are TGTGCCAGCAGCCTGGGACAGGTGGGGTTTGAGCAGTACGTC. Translated: CASSLGQVGFEQYV.

This clone was found a few times. The chain couples TRBV5-1 to TRBJ2-5; no clear D gene. Trimming left V 1 base short and J 4 bases short, with 8 bases between. Per germline, CDR1 SGHRS and CDR2 YFSETQ. The CDR3 runs to 13 residues. DNA of the CDR3: TGCGCCAGCAGCTTGAACCCGGGAGAGACCCAGTACTTC. Its translation is CASSLNPGETQYF. The full variable domain, in which reference TRBV5-1 and TRBJ2-5 provide the parts outside the CDR3, is KAGVTQTPRYLIKTRGQQVTLSCSPISGHRSVSWYQQTPGQGLQFLFEYFSETQRNKGNFPGRFSGRQFSNSRSEMNVSTLELGDSALYLCASSLNPGETQYFGPGTRLLVL.

Comment on this clone: A much larger clone differs by one base, so this may be a read error. Distinct nucleotide sequences in the sample also encode this CDR3. V is TRBV9 and J is TRBJ2-3; D not certain. Trimming took off 0 bases at V and 0 bases at J, with 2 bases between the two ends. The CDR3 length is 13 residues. Germline V gene sequence: CDR1 SGDLS, CDR2 YYNGEE. CDR3 nucleotide sequence: TGTGCCAGCAGCGTAGGCAGCACAGATACGCAGTATTTT. Amino acids: CASSVGSTDTQYF.

This clone was seen a few times. The CDR3 DNA follows: TGTGCCTGGGCGGCGAGCTCCTACAATGAGCAGTTCTTC. It codes for CAWAASSYNEQFF. The chain is built from TRBV30 and TRBJ2-1; D unresolved. CDR1 is GTSNPN and CDR2 is SVGIG in the germline V gene (reference sequence). V was pared by 5 bases and J by 0 bases, with 8 bases between. The CDR3 loop spans 13 amino acids.

V gene TRBV7-2 combines with J gene TRBJ2-5; D is unclear. Germline V gene data show CDR1 as SGHTA and CDR2 as FQGNSA. Trimming stripped 5 bases from V and 7 bases from J, with 11 bases between. This CDR3 spans 12 amino acids. CDR3 residues: CASSNSRMTQYF. The DNA of the CDR3 is TGTGCCAGCAGCAACAGTCGGATGACCCAGTACTTC.

The chain couples TRBV25-1 to TRBJ1-2, with D possibly matching TRBD1 (5 bases). Germline V gene lookup returns CDR1 MGHDK and CDR2 SYGVNS. The germline V and J ends were trimmed by 3 bases and 4 bases, with 12 bases remaining between them. The CDR3 runs 14 residues. The CDR3 nucleotides read TGTGCCAGCAGTGATCCCGACAGCTTCTATGGCTACACCTTC. This codes for CASSDPDSFYGYTF.

This chain connects TRBV4-3 to TRBJ2-5, with 12 bases identical to TRBD2. CDR1 is LGHNA and CDR2 is YSLEER in the germline V gene. V shed 0 bases and J 2 bases; nucleotides not matched to a gene: 7. CDR3 length: 18 amino acids. CDR3 region: CASSQEAGLAGRQETQYF. CDR3 coding DNA: TGCGCCAGCAGCCAAGAGGCGGGACTAGCGGGCAGGCAAGAGACCCAGTACTTC.

This clone was seen a few times. This rearrangement joins TRBV5-4 to TRBJ2-3; no definite D call. Germline CDR1 SGHNT, CDR2 YYREEE (reference sequence). This CDR3 region has 11 residues. V was trimmed by 4 bases and J by 5 bases, leaving 5 bases between them. CDR3 protein: CASSGGDTQYF. CDR3 sequence (DNA): TGTGCCAGCAGCGGCGGAGATACGCAGTATTTT.

The J gene is TRBJ2-5, the V gene TRBV5-1, with 7 bases identical to TRBD1. There are 15 residues in the CDR3. V lost 4 bases, J lost 0 bases, and 6 bases stayed unmatched. Germline lookup yields CDR1 SGHRS and CDR2 YFSETQ. Here the CDR3 reads CASSMTGTDQETQYF. The CDR3 DNA sequence: TGCGCCAGCAGCATGACCGGGACAGACCAAGAGACCCAGTACTTC.